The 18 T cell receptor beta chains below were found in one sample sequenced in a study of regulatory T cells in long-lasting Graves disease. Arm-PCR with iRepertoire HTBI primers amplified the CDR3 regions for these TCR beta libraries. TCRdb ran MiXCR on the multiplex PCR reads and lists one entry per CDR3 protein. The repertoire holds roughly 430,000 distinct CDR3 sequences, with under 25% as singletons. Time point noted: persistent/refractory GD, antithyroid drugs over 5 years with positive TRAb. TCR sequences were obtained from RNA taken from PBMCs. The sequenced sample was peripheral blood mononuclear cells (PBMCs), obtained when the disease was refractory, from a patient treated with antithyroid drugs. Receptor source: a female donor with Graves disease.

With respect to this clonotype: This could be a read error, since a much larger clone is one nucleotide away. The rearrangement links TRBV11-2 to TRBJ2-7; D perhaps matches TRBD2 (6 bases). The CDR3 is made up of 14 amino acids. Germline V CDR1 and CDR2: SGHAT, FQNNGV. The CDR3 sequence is CASGFERASYEQYF. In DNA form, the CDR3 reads TGTGCCAGCGGCTTTGAGCGGGCCTCCTACGAGCAGTACTTC.

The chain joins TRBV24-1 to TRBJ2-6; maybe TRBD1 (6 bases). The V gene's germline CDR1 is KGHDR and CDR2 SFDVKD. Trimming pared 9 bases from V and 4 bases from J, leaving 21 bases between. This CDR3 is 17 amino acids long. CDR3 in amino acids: CATLDRRLLLGANVLTF. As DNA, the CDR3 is TGTGCCACCTTGGACAGACGCCTTCTTCTCGGGGCCAACGTCCTGACTTTC.

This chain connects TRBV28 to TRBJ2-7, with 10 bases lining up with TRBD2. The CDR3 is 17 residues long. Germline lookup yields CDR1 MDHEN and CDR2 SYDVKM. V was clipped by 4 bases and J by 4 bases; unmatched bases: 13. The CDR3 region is CASSSDLGPGLAYEQYF. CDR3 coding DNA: TGTGCCAGCAGTTCAGACCTGGGGCCGGGACTAGCGTACGAGCAGTACTTC.

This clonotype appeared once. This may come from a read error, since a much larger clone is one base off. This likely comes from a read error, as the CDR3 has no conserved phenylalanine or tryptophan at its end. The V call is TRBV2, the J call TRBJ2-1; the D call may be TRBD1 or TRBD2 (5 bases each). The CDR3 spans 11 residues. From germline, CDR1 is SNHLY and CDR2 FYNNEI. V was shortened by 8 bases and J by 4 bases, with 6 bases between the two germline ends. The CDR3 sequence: CASGGYNEQFV. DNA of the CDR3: TGTGCCAGCGGGGGATACAATGAGCAGTTCGTC.

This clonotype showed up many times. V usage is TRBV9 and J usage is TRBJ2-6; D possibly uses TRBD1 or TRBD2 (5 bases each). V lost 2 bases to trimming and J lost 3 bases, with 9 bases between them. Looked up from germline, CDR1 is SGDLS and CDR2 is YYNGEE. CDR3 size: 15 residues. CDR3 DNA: TGTGCCAGCAGCGTCCAGGGAGTTGGGGCCAACGTCCTGACTTTC. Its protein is CASSVQGVGANVLTF.

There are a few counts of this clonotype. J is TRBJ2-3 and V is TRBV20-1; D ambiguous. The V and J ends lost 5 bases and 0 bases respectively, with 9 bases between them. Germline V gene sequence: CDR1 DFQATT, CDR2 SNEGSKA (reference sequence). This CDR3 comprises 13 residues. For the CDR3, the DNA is TGCAGTGCTCTGAATACTAGCACAGATACGCAGTATTTT. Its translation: CSALNTSTDTQYF.

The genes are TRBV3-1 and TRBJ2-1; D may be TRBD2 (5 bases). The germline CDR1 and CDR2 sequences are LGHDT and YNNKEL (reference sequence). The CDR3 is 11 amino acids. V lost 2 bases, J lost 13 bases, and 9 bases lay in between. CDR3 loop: CASSQYGEQFF. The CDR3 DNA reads TGTGCCAGCAGCCAATACGGGGAACAGTTCTTC.

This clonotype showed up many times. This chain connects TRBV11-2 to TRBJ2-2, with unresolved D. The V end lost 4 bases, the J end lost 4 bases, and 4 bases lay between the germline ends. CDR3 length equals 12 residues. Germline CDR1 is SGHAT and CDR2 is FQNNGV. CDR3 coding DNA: TGTGCCAGCAGCTCCCCCACCGGGGAGCTGTTTTTT. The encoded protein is CASSSPTGELFF. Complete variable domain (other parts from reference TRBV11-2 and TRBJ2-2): EAGVAQSPRYKIIEKRQSVAFWCNPISGHATLYWYQQILGQGPKLLIQFQNNGVVDDSQLPKDRFSAERLKGVDSTLKIQPAKLEDSAVYLCASSSPTGELFFGEGSRLTVL.

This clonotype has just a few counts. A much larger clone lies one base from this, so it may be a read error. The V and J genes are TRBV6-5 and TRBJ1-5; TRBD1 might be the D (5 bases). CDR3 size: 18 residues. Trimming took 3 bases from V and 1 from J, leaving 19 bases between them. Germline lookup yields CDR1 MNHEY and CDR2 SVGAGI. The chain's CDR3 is CASSYRGRVGRSNQPQHF. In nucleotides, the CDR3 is TGTGCCAGCAGTTATCGAGGCCGGGTGGGGCGAAGCAATCAGCCCCAGCATTTT.

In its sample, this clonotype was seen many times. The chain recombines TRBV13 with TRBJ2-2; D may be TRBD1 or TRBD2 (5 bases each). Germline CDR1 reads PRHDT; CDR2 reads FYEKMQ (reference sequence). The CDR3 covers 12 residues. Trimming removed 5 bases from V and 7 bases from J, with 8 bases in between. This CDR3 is CASSRGRGELFF. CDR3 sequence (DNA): TGTGCCAGCAGCCGGGGCCGCGGGGAGCTGTTTTTT.

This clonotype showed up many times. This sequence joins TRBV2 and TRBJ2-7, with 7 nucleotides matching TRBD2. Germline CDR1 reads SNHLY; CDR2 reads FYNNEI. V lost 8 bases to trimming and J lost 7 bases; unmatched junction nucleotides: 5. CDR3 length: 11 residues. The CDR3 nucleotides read TGTGCCAGCGACCCCGGGGGGGAGCAGTACTTC. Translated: CASDPGGEQYF.

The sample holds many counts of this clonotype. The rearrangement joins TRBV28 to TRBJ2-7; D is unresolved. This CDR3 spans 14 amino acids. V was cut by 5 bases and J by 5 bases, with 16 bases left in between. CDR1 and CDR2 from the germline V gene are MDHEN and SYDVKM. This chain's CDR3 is CASSTQDKADEQYF. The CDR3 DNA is TGTGCCAGCAGTACCCAGGATAAGGCAGACGAGCAGTACTTC.

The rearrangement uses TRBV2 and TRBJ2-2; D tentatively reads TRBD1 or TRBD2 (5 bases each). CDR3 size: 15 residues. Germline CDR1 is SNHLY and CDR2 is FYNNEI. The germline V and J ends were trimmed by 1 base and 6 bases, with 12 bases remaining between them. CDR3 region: CASSEGAGGAGELFF. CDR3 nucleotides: TGTGCCAGCAGTGAAGGGGCTGGGGGAGCCGGGGAGCTGTTTTTT.

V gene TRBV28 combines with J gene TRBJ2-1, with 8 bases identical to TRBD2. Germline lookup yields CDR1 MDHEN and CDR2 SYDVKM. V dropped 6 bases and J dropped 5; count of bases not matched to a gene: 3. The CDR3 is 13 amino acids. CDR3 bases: TGTGCCAGCAGGAACGGGAGGGACAATGAGCAGTTCTTC. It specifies CASRNGRDNEQFF.

The CDR3 protein is CASSPSYPHYYEQYF. As DNA, the CDR3 is TGTGCCAGCAGCCCTAGCTACCCCCACTACTACGAGCAGTACTTC. The chain couples TRBV7-9 to TRBJ2-7, with D possibly being TRBD2 (5 bases). The V gene lost 5 bases and the J gene lost 3 bases, with 17 bases spanning the gap. Germline assignment: CDR1 SEHNR and CDR2 FQNEAQ (reference sequence). The CDR3 is made up of 15 amino acids.

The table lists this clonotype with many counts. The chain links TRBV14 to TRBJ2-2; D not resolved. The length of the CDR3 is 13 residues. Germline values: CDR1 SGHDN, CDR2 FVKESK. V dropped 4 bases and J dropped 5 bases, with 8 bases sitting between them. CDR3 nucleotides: TGTGCCAGCAGCCTCGCCGGGACCGGGGAGCTGTTTTTT. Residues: CASSLAGTGELFF.

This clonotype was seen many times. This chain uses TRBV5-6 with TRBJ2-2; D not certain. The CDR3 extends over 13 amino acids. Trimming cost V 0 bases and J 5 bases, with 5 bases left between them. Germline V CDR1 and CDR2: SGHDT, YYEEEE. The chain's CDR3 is CASSLGRTGELFF. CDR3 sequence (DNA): TGTGCCAGCAGCTTGGGACGGACCGGGGAGCTGTTTTTT.

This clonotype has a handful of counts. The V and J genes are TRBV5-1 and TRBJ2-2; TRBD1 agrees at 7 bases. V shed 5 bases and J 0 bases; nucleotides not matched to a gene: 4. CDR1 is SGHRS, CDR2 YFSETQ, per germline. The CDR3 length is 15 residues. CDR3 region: CASRQQGPNTGELFF. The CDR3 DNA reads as TGCGCCAGCAGGCAACAGGGGCCGAACACCGGGGAGCTGTTTTTT.